The rows below give T cell receptor beta chains drawn from one sample of a study of T cell repertoires in cytomegalovirus infection. TCRdb passed the reads through MiXCR, listing each CDR3 protein once. The table lists around 25,000 distinct CDR3 sequences, about 19% of them singletons. The antigens of these receptors remain unknown. Sequenced here: CD8+ T cells from cultured PBMCs, sampled from culture after CMV antigen stimulation. All receptors derive from a human donor in good health (CMV status not recorded). Some clones in this sample may be carry-over from other donors' samples. The CDR3 runs from the conserved cysteine through the conserved F or W. The D gene is left open where the match is weak. Only part of the rows carry a size: once, few, many, or a class if the clone is expanded.

>TRBV7-2|-|TRBD2|TRBJ2-1
TGTGCCAGCAGACATCCAGCGGGAGAATACAATGAGCAGTTCTTC
CASRHPAGEYNEQFF
>TRBV6-1|few|-|TRBJ2-5
TGTGCCAGCAGTGAATTGGGCGGGGACCAAGAGACCCAGTACTTC
CASSELGGDQETQYF
>TRBV6-2/TRBV6-3|few|-|TRBJ1-1
TGTGCCAGCGATGGGGAGCTGAACACTGAAGCTTTCTTT
CASDGELNTEAFF
>TRBV7-6|-|TRBD1|TRBJ1-1
TGTGCCAGCAGCGGGACAGGGCAGGGGACTGAAGCTTTCTTT
CASSGTGQGTEAFF
>TRBV7-8|few|-|TRBJ2-3
TGTGCCAGCAGCTTAGTAGGAGATACGCAGTATTTT
CASSLVGDTQYF
>TRBV7-2|-|-|TRBJ2-2
TGTGCCAGCACCATGGGAGCCGGGGAGCTGTTTTTT
CASTMGAGELFF
>TRBV7-8|-|-|TRBJ1-2
TGTGCCAGCAGCTTAGTCGGGCGAGGCGGGGGCTATGGCTACACCTTC
CASSLVGRGGGYGYTF
>TRBV7-3|few|-|TRBJ2-1
TGTGCCAGCAGCCCGGAGTTAAGCTCCTACAATGAGCAGTTCTTC
CASSPELSSYNEQFF
>TRBV6-2/TRBV6-3|-|TRBD2|TRBJ2-2
TGTGCCCGCAGTTACTTTAGGACTAGCGCCCGGTACACCGGGGAGCTGTTTTTT
CARSYFRTSARYTGELFF
>TRBV9|-|-|TRBJ2-1
TGTGCCAGCAGCGTAGGCGGGACCCTCTCCTACAATGAGCAGTTCTTC
CASSVGGTLSYNEQFF
>TRBV7-2|few|TRBD1|TRBJ1-1
TGTGCCAGCAGCTTATGGGGGGACAGGGGCGACACTGAAGCTTTCTTT
CASSLWGDRGDTEAFF
>TRBV29-1|few|TRBD1|TRBJ2-6
TGCAGCGTTTTCGATCGGGACAGGGTCTCTGGGGCCAACGTCCTGACTTTC
CSVFDRDRVSGANVLTF
>TRBV7-9|-|-|TRBJ1-1
TGTGCCAGCAGCTTAGGGGGACGAGCTTTCTTT
CASSLGGRAFF
>TRBV7-8|few|TRBD1|TRBJ2-1
TGTGCCAGCATCCGGACAGGGCGGTTCGAGCAGTTCTTC
CASIRTGRFEQFF
>TRBV11-3|-|-|TRBJ2-7
TGTGCCAGCAGCCTCCTCCGAGACAACGATCACTACGAGCAGTACTTC
CASSLLRDNDHYEQYF
>TRBV6-1|-|-|TRBJ2-1
TGTGCCAGCAGTGAATATAGTACATCCTACAATGAGCAGTTCTTC
CASSEYSTSYNEQFF
>TRBV7-2|-|-|TRBJ2-5
TGTGCCAGCAGCTTCCTGGGCAGGGCGGGAGAGACCCAGTACTTC
CASSFLGRAGETQYF
>TRBV27|few|-|TRBJ2-7
TGTGCCAGCAGTACCTCCTTTAGGGGGGTCAGCGAGCAGTACTTC
CASSTSFRGVSEQYF
>TRBV6-5|-|-|TRBJ2-7
TGTGCCAGCAGTACCGGGACGGTTTACTACGAGCAGTACTTC
CASSTGTVYYEQYF
>TRBV4-3|-|-|TRBJ2-7
TGCGCCAGCAGCTCCCAATCCTTTGGCCGCTACGAGCAGTACTTC
CASSSQSFGRYEQYF
>TRBV2|-|-|TRBJ2-3
TGTGCCAGGGAAGGGGGGGCCGGCACAGATACGCAGTATTTT
CAREGGAGTDTQYF